A selection of T cell receptor beta chains follows, all from one sample in a study of shared clonotypes between healthy human individuals. Produced via immunoSEQ multiplex PCR; TCRdb's table is partial and in-frame only. The sample records about 2.4 million clones, approximately 93% being singletons. Sequencing was performed on naive CD4+ T cells from PBMCs. The source is a young man in good health. Some clones in this sample may be carry-over from other donors' samples. CDR3s include the opening cysteine and the closing phenylalanine or tryptophan. The D gene is left open where the match is weak. Rows give clone size only sometimes, using once, few, many, or a class for an expanded clone.

v_gene: TRBV28
len: 12
abundance: .
j_gene: TRBJ1-4
d_gene: .
CDR3aa: CASSLDPEKLFF
CDR3nt: TGTGCCAGCAGCCTCGACCCTGAAAAACTGTTTTTT

v_gene: TRBV15
len: 15
abundance: .
j_gene: TRBJ2-1
d_gene: TRBD2
CDR3aa: CATSRVPSGRNEQFF
CDR3nt: TGTGCCACCAGCAGAGTACCTAGCGGGAGGAATGAGCAGTTCTTC

v_gene: TRBV28
len: 13
abundance: once
j_gene: TRBJ2-2
d_gene: TRBD2
CDR3aa: CASSSSGTGELFF
CDR3nt: TGTGCCAGCAGTTCTAGCGGGACTGGGGAGCTGTTTTTT

v_gene: TRBV5-1
len: 16
abundance: .
j_gene: TRBJ2-5
d_gene: TRBD1
CDR3aa: CASTRGGQGGWETQYF
CDR3nt: TGCGCCAGCACCAGGGGAGGACAGGGGGGATGGGAGACCCAGTACTTC

v_gene: TRBV6-5
len: 15
abundance: .
j_gene: TRBJ1-2
d_gene: .
CDR3aa: CASSYSNPGSGGYTF
CDR3nt: TGTGCCAGCAGTTACTCGAATCCGGGTAGTGGTGGCTACACCTTC

v_gene: TRBV6-5
len: 13
abundance: .
j_gene: TRBJ1-2
d_gene: .
CDR3aa: CASSYGRFYGYTF
CDR3nt: TGTGCCAGCAGTTACGGGCGGTTCTATGGCTACACCTTC

v_gene: TRBV15
len: 16
abundance: once
j_gene: TRBJ2-1
d_gene: .
CDR3aa: CATSRPLYGSYNEQFF
CDR3nt: TGTGCCACCAGCAGACCACTATACGGATCCTACAATGAGCAGTTCTTC

v_gene: TRBV11-2
len: 18
abundance: .
j_gene: TRBJ1-6
d_gene: .
CDR3aa: CASSRGVRGSSYNSPLHF
CDR3nt: TGTGCCAGCAGCCGGGGAGTGCGGGGCAGCTCCTATAATTCACCCCTCCACTTT

v_gene: TRBV7-8
len: 13
abundance: .
j_gene: TRBJ2-7
d_gene: .
CDR3aa: CASSFADVYEQYF
CDR3nt: TGTGCCAGCAGCTTCGCCGACGTCTACGAGCAGTACTTC

v_gene: TRBV5-1
len: 13
abundance: .
j_gene: TRBJ2-7
d_gene: TRBD1
CDR3aa: CASSGQELYEQYF
CDR3nt: TGCGCCAGCAGCGGACAGGAACTCTACGAGCAGTACTTC

v_gene: TRBV5-1
len: 15
abundance: .
j_gene: TRBJ2-7
d_gene: .
CDR3aa: CASSFLTGEAYEQYF
CDR3nt: TGCGCCAGCAGCTTCTTAACAGGAGAGGCCTACGAGCAGTACTTC

v_gene: TRBV5-1
len: 15
abundance: .
j_gene: TRBJ1-4
d_gene: .
CDR3aa: CASSFPDSSNEKLFF
CDR3nt: TGCGCCAGCAGCTTTCCGGACAGTTCTAATGAAAAACTGTTTTTT

v_gene: TRBV2
len: 14
abundance: .
j_gene: TRBJ1-1
d_gene: .
CDR3aa: CASSRGHGGTEAFF
CDR3nt: TGTGCCAGCAGTAGGGGACACGGGGGCACTGAAGCTTTCTTT

v_gene: TRBV28
len: 12
abundance: .
j_gene: TRBJ1-2
d_gene: .
CDR3aa: CASSSGNYGYTF
CDR3nt: TGTGCCAGCAGTTCCGGGAACTATGGCTACACCTTC

v_gene: TRBV5-4
len: 12
abundance: .
j_gene: TRBJ2-1
d_gene: .
CDR3aa: CASSLRWNEQFF
CDR3nt: TGTGCCAGCAGCTTGAGGTGGAATGAGCAGTTCTTC

v_gene: TRBV12-5
len: 17
abundance: .
j_gene: TRBJ1-1
d_gene: .
CDR3aa: CASGLPKFGAMNTEAFF
CDR3nt: TGTGCTAGTGGTTTGCCAAAATTTGGGGCAATGAACACTGAAGCTTTCTTT

v_gene: TRBV7-8
len: 15
abundance: .
j_gene: TRBJ2-1
d_gene: TRBD2
CDR3aa: CASSQTSGGYNEQFF
CDR3nt: TGTGCCAGCAGCCAAACTAGCGGAGGATACAATGAGCAGTTCTTC

v_gene: TRBV21-1
len: 10
abundance: few
j_gene: TRBJ1-1
d_gene: .
CDR3aa: CATPECRAFF
CDR3nt: TGTGCCACCCCCGAATGCCGAGCTTTCTTT

v_gene: TRBV15
len: 15
abundance: .
j_gene: TRBJ2-2
d_gene: .
CDR3aa: CATSRPIRGTGELFF
CDR3nt: TGTGCCACCAGCAGACCCATCCGGGGAACCGGGGAGCTGTTTTTT

v_gene: TRBV2
len: 19
abundance: once
j_gene: TRBJ1-2
d_gene: .
CDR3aa: CASSEASGSYYIANYGYTF
CDR3nt: TGTGCCAGCAGTGAAGCTTCAGGCAGCTACTACATAGCTAACTATGGCTACACCTTC

v_gene: TRBV19
len: 15
abundance: .
j_gene: TRBJ1-4
d_gene: .
CDR3aa: CASRGYTGLHEKLFF
CDR3nt: TGTGCCAGTAGGGGATATACAGGGTTGCATGAAAAACTGTTTTTT

v_gene: TRBV28
len: 15
abundance: once
j_gene: TRBJ2-1
d_gene: .
CDR3aa: CASSLIPNSYNEQFF
CDR3nt: TGTGCCAGCAGTTTAATACCGAACTCCTACAATGAGCAGTTCTTC

v_gene: TRBV30
len: 18
abundance: .
j_gene: TRBJ2-5
d_gene: TRBD2
CDR3aa: CAWSSGAVAGGIQETQYF
CDR3nt: TGTGCCTGGAGCTCCGGAGCAGTAGCGGGAGGCATACAAGAGACCCAGTACTTC

v_gene: TRBV7-2
len: 15
abundance: once
j_gene: TRBJ2-7
d_gene: .
CDR3aa: CASSPGDTMSYEQYF
CDR3nt: TGTGCCAGCAGCCCTGGGGACACCATGTCCTACGAGCAGTACTTC

v_gene: TRBV27
len: 15
abundance: .
j_gene: TRBJ2-7
d_gene: TRBD1
CDR3aa: CASRKLRDSSYEQYF
CDR3nt: TGTGCCAGCAGAAAACTCCGGGACAGTTCTTACGAGCAGTACTTC

v_gene: TRBV27
len: 15
abundance: .
j_gene: TRBJ1-5
d_gene: .
CDR3aa: CASSLTRGSNQPQHF
CDR3nt: TGTGCCAGCAGTTTAACCCGGGGGAGCAATCAGCCCCAGCATTTT

v_gene: TRBV2
len: 16
abundance: .
j_gene: TRBJ2-1
d_gene: TRBD1
CDR3aa: CASSAVGTGVGNEQFF
CDR3nt: TGTGCCAGCAGCGCCGTCGGGACAGGGGTAGGTAATGAGCAGTTCTTC

v_gene: TRBV19
len: 13
abundance: .
j_gene: TRBJ1-2
d_gene: TRBD1
CDR3aa: CASTRTGVSGYTF
CDR3nt: TGTGCCAGTACCAGGACAGGGGTGAGCGGCTACACCTTC

v_gene: TRBV27
len: 13
abundance: .
j_gene: TRBJ2-3
d_gene: TRBD2
CDR3aa: CASRTSGTDTQYF
CDR3nt: TGTGCCAGTCGGACTAGCGGGACAGATACGCAGTATTTT

v_gene: TRBV30
len: 18
abundance: .
j_gene: TRBJ2-7
d_gene: .
CDR3aa: CAWSQTPSWGLPFREQYF
CDR3nt: TGTGCCTGGAGTCAAACCCCAAGTTGGGGCCTTCCGTTCCGCGAGCAGTACTTC

v_gene: TRBV2
len: 19
abundance: .
j_gene: TRBJ2-1
d_gene: .
CDR3aa: CASRQRVLGGASSYNEQFF
CDR3nt: TGTGCCAGCAGACAAAGGGTTTTAGGCGGGGCTAGCTCCTACAATGAGCAGTTCTTC

v_gene: TRBV2
len: 15
abundance: .
j_gene: TRBJ2-7
d_gene: TRBD2
CDR3aa: CASSSSSGRAHEQYF
CDR3nt: TGTGCCAGCAGCAGCTCTAGCGGGAGGGCCCACGAGCAGTACTTC

v_gene: TRBV28
len: 13
abundance: .
j_gene: TRBJ2-7
d_gene: TRBD2
CDR3aa: CASEAGGPYEQYF
CDR3nt: TGTGCCAGCGAAGCGGGAGGACCCTACGAGCAGTACTTC

v_gene: TRBV15
len: 14
abundance: .
j_gene: TRBJ1-1
d_gene: .
CDR3aa: CATSKERSYTEAFF
CDR3nt: TGTGCCACCAGCAAGGAACGCAGCTACACTGAAGCTTTCTTT

v_gene: TRBV7-9
len: 14
abundance: once
j_gene: TRBJ2-1
d_gene: .
CDR3aa: CASSSSVRGGGQFF
CDR3nt: TGTGCCAGCAGCTCGTCCGTTCGTGGCGGAGGGCAGTTCTTC

v_gene: TRBV18
len: 16
abundance: .
j_gene: TRBJ1-4
d_gene: TRBD1
CDR3aa: CASSPAGQGTNEKLFF
CDR3nt: TGTGCCAGCTCACCTGCAGGACAGGGGACTAATGAAAAACTGTTTTTT

v_gene: TRBV6-5
len: 15
abundance: once
j_gene: TRBJ1-3
d_gene: TRBD1
CDR3aa: CASSSTTGYGNTIYF
CDR3nt: TGTGCCAGCAGTTCCACGACAGGGTACGGAAACACCATATATTTT

v_gene: TRBV4-1
len: 15
abundance: .
j_gene: TRBJ1-2
d_gene: .
CDR3aa: CASSQGPSGDYGYTF
CDR3nt: TGCGCCAGCAGCCAAGGGCCTTCGGGGGACTATGGCTACACCTTC

v_gene: TRBV28
len: 15
abundance: .
j_gene: TRBJ2-1
d_gene: TRBD2
CDR3aa: CASSFAGVTYNEQFF
CDR3nt: TGTGCCAGCAGTTTTGCGGGAGTAACCTACAATGAGCAGTTCTTC

v_gene: TRBV19
len: 14
abundance: once
j_gene: TRBJ2-5
d_gene: TRBD1
CDR3aa: CASSRDRGRETQYF
CDR3nt: TGTGCCAGTAGTCGGGACAGGGGGCGAGAGACCCAGTACTTC

v_gene: TRBV7-2
len: 16
abundance: .
j_gene: TRBJ2-2
d_gene: .
CDR3aa: CASSLVPPGVTGELFF
CDR3nt: TGTGCCAGCAGCTTAGTTCCCCCAGGGGTCACCGGGGAGCTGTTTTTT

v_gene: TRBV20-1
len: 9
abundance: .
j_gene: TRBJ2-5
d_gene: .
CDR3aa: CSAAETQYF
CDR3nt: TGCAGTGCTGCAGAGACCCAGTACTTC

v_gene: TRBV7-6
len: 14
abundance: .
j_gene: TRBJ2-3
d_gene: TRBD1
CDR3aa: CASSRGQGTDTQYF
CDR3nt: TGTGCCAGCAGCCGCGGACAGGGCACAGATACGCAGTATTTT

v_gene: TRBV7-8
len: 13
abundance: .
j_gene: TRBJ1-4
d_gene: .
CDR3aa: CASSLGGSEKLFF
CDR3nt: TGTGCCAGCAGCTTAGGGGGCTCCGAAAAACTGTTTTTT

v_gene: TRBV4-1
len: 16
abundance: .
j_gene: TRBJ2-5
d_gene: TRBD2
CDR3aa: CASSQVSSGSRETQYF
CDR3nt: TGCGCCAGCAGCCAAGTCAGTAGCGGGAGTAGAGAGACCCAGTACTTC

v_gene: TRBV11-3
len: 12
abundance: .
j_gene: TRBJ2-1
d_gene: .
CDR3aa: CASSPRVNEQFF
CDR3nt: TGTGCCAGCAGCCCAAGGGTTAATGAGCAGTTCTTC

v_gene: TRBV28
len: 13
abundance: .
j_gene: TRBJ2-2
d_gene: .
CDR3aa: CASKTYRTGELFF
CDR3nt: TGTGCCAGCAAGACTTACCGCACCGGGGAGCTGTTTTTT

v_gene: TRBV28
len: 13
abundance: .
j_gene: TRBJ2-7
d_gene: .
CDR3aa: CASSLVPQDEQYF
CDR3nt: TGTGCCAGCAGTTTGGTCCCGCAGGACGAGCAGTACTTC

v_gene: TRBV19
len: 13
abundance: .
j_gene: TRBJ1-1
d_gene: TRBD1
CDR3aa: CASRPGGWTEAFF
CDR3nt: TGTGCCAGTAGACCAGGGGGCTGGACTGAAGCTTTCTTT

v_gene: TRBV29-1
len: 12
abundance: .
j_gene: TRBJ2-3
d_gene: .
CDR3aa: CSVESGGTPPYF
CDR3nt: TGCAGCGTTGAGTCTGGCGGGACACCCCCGTATTTT

v_gene: TRBV6-1
len: 14
abundance: once
j_gene: TRBJ2-1
d_gene: .
CDR3aa: CASRAKSSYNEQFF
CDR3nt: TGTGCCAGCAGGGCCAAGAGCTCCTACAATGAGCAGTTCTTC

v_gene: TRBV11-1
len: 14
abundance: .
j_gene: TRBJ1-2
d_gene: .
CDR3aa: CASSSIGRENGYTF
CDR3nt: TGTGCCAGCAGCTCTATAGGAAGAGAGAATGGCTACACCTTC

v_gene: TRBV4-2
len: 14
abundance: .
j_gene: TRBJ2-7
d_gene: .
CDR3aa: CASSQGDGPYEQYF
CDR3nt: TGTGCCAGCAGCCAAGGTGACGGTCCCTACGAGCAGTACTTC

v_gene: TRBV7-3
len: 15
abundance: .
j_gene: TRBJ2-3
d_gene: TRBD2
CDR3aa: CASSFRLAGTDTQYF
CDR3nt: TGTGCCAGCAGCTTTCGCCTAGCGGGCACAGATACGCAGTATTTT

v_gene: TRBV6-1
len: 15
abundance: once
j_gene: TRBJ2-2
d_gene: .
CDR3aa: CASSEIGRRTGELFF
CDR3nt: TGTGCCAGCAGTGAAATCGGCAGGCGGACCGGGGAGCTGTTTTTT

v_gene: TRBV20-1
len: 11
abundance: few
j_gene: TRBJ1-1
d_gene: .
CDR3aa: CSAQVDTEAFF
CDR3nt: TGCAGTGCTCAGGTAGACACTGAAGCTTTCTTT